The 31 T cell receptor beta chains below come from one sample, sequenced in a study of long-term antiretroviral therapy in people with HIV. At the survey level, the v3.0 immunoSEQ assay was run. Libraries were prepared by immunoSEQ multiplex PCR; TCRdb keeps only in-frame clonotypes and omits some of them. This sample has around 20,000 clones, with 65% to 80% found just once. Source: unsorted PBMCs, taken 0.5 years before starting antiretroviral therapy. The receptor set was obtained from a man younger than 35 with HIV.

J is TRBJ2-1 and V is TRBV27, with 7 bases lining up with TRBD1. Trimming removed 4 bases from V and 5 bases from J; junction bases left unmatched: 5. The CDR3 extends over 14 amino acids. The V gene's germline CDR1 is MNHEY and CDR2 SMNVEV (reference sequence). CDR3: CASSSQDRDNEQFF. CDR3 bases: TGTGCCAGCAGTTCCCAAGACAGGGACAATGAGCAGTTCTTC.

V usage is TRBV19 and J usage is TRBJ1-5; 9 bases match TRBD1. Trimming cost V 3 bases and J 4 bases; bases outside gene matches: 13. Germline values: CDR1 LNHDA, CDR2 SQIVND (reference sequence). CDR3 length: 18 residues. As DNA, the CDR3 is TGTGCCAGTAGTATCCCTACTACGGGGACAGGGTGGAATCAGCCCCAGCATTTT. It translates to CASSIPTTGTGWNQPQHF.

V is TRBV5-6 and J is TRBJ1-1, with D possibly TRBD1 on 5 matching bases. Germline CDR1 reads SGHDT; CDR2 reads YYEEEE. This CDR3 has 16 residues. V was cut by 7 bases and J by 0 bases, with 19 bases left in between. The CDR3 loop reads CASGDPETVMNTEAFF. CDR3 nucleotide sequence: TGTGCCAGCGGCGATCCGGAGACAGTCATGAACACTGAAGCTTTCTTT.

The CDR3 DNA follows: TGTGCCAGCAGCTTGGTTTCACAGCTAGCCAAAAACATTCAGTACTTC. Translated, it gives CASSLVSQLAKNIQYF. This chain links TRBV5-6 with TRBJ2-4, with D unclear. The CDR3 contains 16 residues. The V end was cut by 0 bases, the J end by 0 bases, with 10 bases between. The V gene's germline CDR1 is SGHDT and CDR2 YYEEEE.

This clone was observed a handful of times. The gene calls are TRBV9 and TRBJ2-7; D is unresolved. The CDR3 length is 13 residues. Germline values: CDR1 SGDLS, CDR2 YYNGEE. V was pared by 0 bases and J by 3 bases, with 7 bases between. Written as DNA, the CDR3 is TGTGCCAGCAGCGTAGGACCCGGCTACGAGCAGTACTTC. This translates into CASSVGPGYEQYF.

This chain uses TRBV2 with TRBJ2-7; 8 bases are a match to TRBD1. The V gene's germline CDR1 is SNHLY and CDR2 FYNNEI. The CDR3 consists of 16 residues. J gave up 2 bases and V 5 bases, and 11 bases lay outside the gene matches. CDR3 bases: TGTGCCAGCAGTCCGATACAGGGGGAATTGACCTACGAGCAGTACTTC. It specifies CASSPIQGELTYEQYF.

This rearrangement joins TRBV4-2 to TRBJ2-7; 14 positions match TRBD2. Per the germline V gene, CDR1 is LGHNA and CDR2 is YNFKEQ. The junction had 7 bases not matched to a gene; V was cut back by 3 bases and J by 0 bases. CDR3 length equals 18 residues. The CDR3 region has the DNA TGTGCCAGCAGCCACCTAGGGACTAGCGGGGGCCTCTCCTACGAGCAGTACTTC. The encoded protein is CASSHLGTSGGLSYEQYF.

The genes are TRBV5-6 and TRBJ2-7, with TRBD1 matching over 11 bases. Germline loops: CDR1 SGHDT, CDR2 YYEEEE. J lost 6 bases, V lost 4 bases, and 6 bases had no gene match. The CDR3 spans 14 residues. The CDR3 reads CASSPDRGLVEQYF. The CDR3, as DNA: TGTGCCAGCAGCCCGGACAGGGGGCTTGTCGAGCAGTACTTC.

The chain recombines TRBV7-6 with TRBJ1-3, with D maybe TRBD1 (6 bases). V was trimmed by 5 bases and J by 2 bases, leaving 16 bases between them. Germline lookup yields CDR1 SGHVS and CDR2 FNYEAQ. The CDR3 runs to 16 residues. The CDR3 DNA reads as TGTGCCAGCAGCCCCGAGGGGGGAGCAGCTGGAAACACCATATATTTT. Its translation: CASSPEGGAAGNTIYF.

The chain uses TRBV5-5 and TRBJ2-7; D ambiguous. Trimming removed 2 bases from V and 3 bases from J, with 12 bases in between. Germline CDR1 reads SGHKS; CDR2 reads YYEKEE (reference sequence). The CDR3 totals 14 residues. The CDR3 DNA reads TGTGCCAGCAGCTTAATAGAGGCCAACTACGAGCAGTACTTC. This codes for CASSLIEANYEQYF.

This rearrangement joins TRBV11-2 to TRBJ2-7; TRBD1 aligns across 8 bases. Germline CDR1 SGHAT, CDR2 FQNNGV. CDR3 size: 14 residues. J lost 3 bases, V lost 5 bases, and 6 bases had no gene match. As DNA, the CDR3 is TGTGCCAGCAGCATTGGACAGGGAAGCTACGAGCAGTACTTC. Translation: CASSIGQGSYEQYF.

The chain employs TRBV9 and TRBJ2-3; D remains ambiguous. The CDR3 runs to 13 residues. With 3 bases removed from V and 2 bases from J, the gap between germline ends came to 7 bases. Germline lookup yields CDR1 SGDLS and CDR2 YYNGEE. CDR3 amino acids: CASSAQLTDTQYF. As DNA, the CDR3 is TGTGCCAGCAGCGCCCAACTCACAGATACGCAGTATTTT.

CDR3 sequence (DNA): TGTGCCACTTCTAGCGGAGCTAGCACAGATACGCAGTATTTT. This gives the protein CATSSGASTDTQYF. This rearrangement joins TRBV15 to TRBJ2-3; 7 bases are shared with TRBD2. This CDR3 region has 14 residues. CDR1 and CDR2 from the germline V gene are LNHNV and YYDKDF (reference sequence). Trimming at V came to 9 bases and at J to 0 bases, leaving 6 bases not matched to a gene.

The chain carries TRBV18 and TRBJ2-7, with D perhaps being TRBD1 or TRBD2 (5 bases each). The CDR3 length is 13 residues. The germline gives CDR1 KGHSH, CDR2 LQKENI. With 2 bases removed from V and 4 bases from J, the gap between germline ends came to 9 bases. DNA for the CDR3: TGTGCCAGCTCACCAATTTGGGGGTACGAGCAGTACTTC. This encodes CASSPIWGYEQYF.

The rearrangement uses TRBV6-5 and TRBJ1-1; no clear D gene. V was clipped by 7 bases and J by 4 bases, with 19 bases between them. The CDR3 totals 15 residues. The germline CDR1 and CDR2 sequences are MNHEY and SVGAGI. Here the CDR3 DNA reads TGTGCCAGCATCCCCCGCACCCAAGCGGGCACTGAAGCTTTCTTT. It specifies CASIPRTQAGTEAFF.

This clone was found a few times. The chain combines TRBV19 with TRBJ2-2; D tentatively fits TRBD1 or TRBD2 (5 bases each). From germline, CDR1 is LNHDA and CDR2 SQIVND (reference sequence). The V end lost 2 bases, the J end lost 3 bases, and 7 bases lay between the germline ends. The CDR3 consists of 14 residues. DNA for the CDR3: TGTGCCAGTAGTATAATGGGGGACACCGGGGAGCTGTTTTTT. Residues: CASSIMGDTGELFF.

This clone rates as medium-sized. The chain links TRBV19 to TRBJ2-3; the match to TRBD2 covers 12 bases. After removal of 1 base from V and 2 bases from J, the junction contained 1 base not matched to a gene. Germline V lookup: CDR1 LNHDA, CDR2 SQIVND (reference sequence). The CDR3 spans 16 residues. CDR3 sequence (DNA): TGTGCCAGTAGTATAGGACTAGCGGGAGCCACAGATACGCAGTATTTT. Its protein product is CASSIGLAGATDTQYF.

In DNA, the CDR3 is TGTGCCAGCAAAAAACAGGGACCACGGGAAGATACGCAGTATTTT. This sequence encodes CASKKQGPREDTQYF. The chain has TRBV27 and TRBJ2-3; the D gene is possibly TRBD1 (6 bases). The CDR3 loop spans 15 amino acids. The V end lost 7 bases, the J end lost 5 bases, and 19 bases lay between the germline ends. Per germline, CDR1 MNHEY and CDR2 SMNVEV (reference sequence).

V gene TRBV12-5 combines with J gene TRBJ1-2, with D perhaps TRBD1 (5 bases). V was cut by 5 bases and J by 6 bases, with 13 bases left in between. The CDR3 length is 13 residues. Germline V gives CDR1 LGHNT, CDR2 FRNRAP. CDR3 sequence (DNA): TGTGCTAGTGGTCGGGACCGACTGGATGGCTACACCTTC. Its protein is CASGRDRLDGYTF.

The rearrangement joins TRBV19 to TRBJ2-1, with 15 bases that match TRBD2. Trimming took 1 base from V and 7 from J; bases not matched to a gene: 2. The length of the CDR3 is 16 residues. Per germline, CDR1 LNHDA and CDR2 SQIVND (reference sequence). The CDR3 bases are TGTGCCAGTAGTATAGGGGGACTAGCGGGAGGAAATGAGCAGTTCTTC. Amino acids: CASSIGGLAGGNEQFF.

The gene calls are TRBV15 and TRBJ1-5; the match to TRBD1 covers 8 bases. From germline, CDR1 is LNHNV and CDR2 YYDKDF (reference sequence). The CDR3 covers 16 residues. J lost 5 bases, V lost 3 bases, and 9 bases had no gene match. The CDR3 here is CATSRRPGQAHQPQHF. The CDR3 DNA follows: TGTGCCACCAGCAGGCGTCCGGGACAGGCCCATCAGCCCCAGCATTTT.

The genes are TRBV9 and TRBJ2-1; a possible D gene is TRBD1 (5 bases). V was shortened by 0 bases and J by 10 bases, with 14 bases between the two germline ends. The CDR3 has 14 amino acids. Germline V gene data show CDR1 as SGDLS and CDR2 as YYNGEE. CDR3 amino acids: CASSVVVGAEEQFF. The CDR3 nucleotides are TGTGCCAGCAGCGTAGTAGTAGGGGCTGAAGAGCAGTTCTTC.

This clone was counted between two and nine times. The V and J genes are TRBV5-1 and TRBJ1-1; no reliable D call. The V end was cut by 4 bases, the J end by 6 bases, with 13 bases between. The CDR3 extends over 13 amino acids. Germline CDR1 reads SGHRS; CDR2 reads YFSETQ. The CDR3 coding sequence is TGCGCCAGCAGCCAGGACCCGTTATCTGAAGCTTTCTTT. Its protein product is CASSQDPLSEAFF.

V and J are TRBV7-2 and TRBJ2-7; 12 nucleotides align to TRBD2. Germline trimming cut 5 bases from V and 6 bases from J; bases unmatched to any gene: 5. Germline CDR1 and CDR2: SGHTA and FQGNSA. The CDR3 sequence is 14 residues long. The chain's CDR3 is CASSPWTSGVEQYF. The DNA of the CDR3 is TGTGCCAGCAGCCCTTGGACTAGCGGGGTCGAGCAGTACTTC.

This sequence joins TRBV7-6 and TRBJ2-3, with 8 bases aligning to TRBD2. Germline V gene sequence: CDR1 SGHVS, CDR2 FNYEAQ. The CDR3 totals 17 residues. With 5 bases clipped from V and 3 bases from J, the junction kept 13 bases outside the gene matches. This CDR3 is CASSRWTSPGATDTQYF. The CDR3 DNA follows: TGTGCCAGCAGCCGATGGACTAGCCCTGGGGCTACAGATACGCAGTATTTT.

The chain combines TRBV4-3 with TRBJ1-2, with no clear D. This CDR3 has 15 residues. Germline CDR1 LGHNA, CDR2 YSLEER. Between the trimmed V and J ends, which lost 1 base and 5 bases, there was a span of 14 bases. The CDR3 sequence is CASSQVGEKIYGYTF. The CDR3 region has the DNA TGCGCCAGCAGCCAAGTCGGCGAGAAGATATATGGCTACACCTTC.

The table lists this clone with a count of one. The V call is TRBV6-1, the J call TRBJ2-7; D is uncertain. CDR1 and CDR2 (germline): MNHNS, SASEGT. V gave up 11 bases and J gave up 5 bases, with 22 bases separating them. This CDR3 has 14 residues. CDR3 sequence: CAAYPFGLPDEQYF. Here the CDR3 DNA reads TGTGCCGCTTACCCATTCGGTCTCCCCGACGAGCAGTACTTC.

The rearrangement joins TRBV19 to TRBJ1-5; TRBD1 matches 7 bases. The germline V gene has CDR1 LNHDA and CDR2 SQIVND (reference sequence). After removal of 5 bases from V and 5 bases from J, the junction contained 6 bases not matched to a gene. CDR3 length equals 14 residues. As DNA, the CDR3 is TGTGCCAGTAGTGTTCGGACAGGCTATCAGCCCCAGCATTTT. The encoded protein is CASSVRTGYQPQHF.

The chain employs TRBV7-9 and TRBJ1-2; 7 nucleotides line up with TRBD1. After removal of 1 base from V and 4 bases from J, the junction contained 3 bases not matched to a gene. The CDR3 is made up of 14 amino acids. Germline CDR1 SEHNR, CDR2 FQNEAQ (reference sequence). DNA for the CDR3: TGTGCCAGCAGCTTAGAGAGGGGGCCCTATGGCTACACCTTC. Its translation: CASSLERGPYGYTF.

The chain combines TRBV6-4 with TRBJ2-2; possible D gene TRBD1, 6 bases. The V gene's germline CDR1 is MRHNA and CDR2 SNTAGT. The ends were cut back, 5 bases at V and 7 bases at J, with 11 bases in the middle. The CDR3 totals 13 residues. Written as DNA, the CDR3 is TGTGCCAGCAGTCATAAGGACAGCGGGGAGCTGTTTTTT. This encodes CASSHKDSGELFF.

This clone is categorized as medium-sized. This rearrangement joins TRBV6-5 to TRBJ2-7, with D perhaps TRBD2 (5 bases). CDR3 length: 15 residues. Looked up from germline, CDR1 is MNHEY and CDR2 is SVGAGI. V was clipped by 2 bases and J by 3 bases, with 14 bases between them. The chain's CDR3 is CASSYRLQGSYEQYF. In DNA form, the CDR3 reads TGTGCCAGCAGTTACCGGTTGCAAGGGAGCTACGAGCAGTACTTC.